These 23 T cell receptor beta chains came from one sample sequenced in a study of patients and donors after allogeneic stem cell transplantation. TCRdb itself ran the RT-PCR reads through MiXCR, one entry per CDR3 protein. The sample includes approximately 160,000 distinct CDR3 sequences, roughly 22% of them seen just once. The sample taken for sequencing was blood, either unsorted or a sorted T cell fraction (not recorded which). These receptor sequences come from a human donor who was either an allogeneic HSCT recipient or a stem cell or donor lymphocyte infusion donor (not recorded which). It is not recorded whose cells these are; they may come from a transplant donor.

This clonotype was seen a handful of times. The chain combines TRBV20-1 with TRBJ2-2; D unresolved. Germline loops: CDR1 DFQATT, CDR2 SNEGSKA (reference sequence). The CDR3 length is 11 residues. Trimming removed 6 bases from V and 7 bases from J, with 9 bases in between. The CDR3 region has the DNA TGCAGTGCGGCCACTTTCGGGGAGCTGTTTTTT. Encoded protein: CSAATFGELFF.

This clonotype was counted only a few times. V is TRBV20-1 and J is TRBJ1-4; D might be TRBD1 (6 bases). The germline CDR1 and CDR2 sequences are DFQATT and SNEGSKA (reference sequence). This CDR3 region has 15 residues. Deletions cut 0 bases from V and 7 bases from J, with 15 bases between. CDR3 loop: CSARDLQGITEKLFF. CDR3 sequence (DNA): TGCAGTGCTAGAGATCTCCAGGGGATAACTGAAAAACTGTTTTTT.

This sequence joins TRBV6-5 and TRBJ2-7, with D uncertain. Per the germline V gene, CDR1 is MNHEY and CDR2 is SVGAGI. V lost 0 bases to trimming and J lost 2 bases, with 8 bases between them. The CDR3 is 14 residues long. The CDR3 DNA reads TGTGCCAGCAGTTACTCTAATAGCACCTACGAGCAGTACTTC. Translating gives CASSYSNSTYEQYF.

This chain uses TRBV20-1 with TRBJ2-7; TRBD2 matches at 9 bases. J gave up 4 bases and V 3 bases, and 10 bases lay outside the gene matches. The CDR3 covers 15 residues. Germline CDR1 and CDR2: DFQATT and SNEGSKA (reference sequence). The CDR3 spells CSARVLGGRGYEQYF. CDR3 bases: TGCAGTGCTAGGGTCCTAGGCGGGAGGGGTTACGAGCAGTACTTC.

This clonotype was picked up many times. The CDR3 DNA is TGTGCCAGCAGCCAACTTCCGCGGGACCCTTATGGCTACACCTTC. Translating it yields CASSQLPRDPYGYTF. The rearrangement uses TRBV7-8 and TRBJ1-2, with D perhaps TRBD1 (5 bases). CDR1 and CDR2 (germline): SGHVS, FQNEAQ. This CDR3 comprises 15 residues. The ends were cut back, 5 bases at V and 5 bases at J, with 18 bases in the middle.

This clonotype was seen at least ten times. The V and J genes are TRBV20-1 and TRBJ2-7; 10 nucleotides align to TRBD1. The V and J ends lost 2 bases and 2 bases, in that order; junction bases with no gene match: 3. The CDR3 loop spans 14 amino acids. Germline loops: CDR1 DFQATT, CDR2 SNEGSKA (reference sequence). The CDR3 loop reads CSARWDRGTYEQYF. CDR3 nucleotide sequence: TGCAGTGCTAGATGGGACAGGGGTACCTACGAGCAGTACTTC.

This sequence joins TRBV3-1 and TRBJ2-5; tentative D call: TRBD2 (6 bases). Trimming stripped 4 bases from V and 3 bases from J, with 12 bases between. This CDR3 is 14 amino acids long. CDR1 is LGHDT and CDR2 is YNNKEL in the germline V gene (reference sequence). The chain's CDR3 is CASSLRTGEETQYF. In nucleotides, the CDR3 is TGTGCCAGCAGCCTTAGAACGGGGGAAGAGACCCAGTACTTC.

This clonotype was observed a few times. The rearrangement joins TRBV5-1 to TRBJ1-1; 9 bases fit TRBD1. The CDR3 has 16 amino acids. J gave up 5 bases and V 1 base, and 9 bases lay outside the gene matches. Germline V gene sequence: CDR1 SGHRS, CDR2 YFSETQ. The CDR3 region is CASSLSGTGWPTEAFF. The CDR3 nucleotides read TGCGCCAGCAGCTTGTCCGGGACAGGGTGGCCTACTGAAGCTTTCTTT.

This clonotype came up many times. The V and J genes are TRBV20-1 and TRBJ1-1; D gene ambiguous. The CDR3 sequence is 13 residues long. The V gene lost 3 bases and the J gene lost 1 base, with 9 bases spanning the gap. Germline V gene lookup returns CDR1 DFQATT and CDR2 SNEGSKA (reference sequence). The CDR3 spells CSASNVPNTEAFF. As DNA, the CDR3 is TGCAGTGCTAGTAACGTCCCGAACACTGAAGCTTTCTTT.

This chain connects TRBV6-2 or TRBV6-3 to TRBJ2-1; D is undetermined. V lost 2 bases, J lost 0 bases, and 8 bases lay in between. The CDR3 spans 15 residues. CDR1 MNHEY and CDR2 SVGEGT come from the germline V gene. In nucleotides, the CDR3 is TGTGCCAGCAGTTACGTGGATAACTCCTACAATGAGCAGTTCTTC. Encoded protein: CASSYVDNSYNEQFF.

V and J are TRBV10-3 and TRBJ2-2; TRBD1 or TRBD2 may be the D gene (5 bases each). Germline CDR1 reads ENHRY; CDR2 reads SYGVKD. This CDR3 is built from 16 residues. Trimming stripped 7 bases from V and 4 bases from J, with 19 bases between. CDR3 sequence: CAINSRDLASTGELFF. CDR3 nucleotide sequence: TGTGCCATCAATTCCCGGGACCTAGCTTCCACCGGGGAGCTGTTTTTT.

The CDR3 reads CASSDTGTSGDTQYF. In DNA form, the CDR3 reads TGTGCCAGCAGCGACACCGGGACTAGTGGGGATACGCAGTATTTT. J is TRBJ2-3 and V is TRBV3-1; 8 bases fit TRBD2. This CDR3 comprises 15 residues. CDR1 and CDR2 from the germline V gene are LGHDT and YNNKEL (reference sequence). Trimming removed 5 bases from V and 6 bases from J; junction bases left unmatched: 10.

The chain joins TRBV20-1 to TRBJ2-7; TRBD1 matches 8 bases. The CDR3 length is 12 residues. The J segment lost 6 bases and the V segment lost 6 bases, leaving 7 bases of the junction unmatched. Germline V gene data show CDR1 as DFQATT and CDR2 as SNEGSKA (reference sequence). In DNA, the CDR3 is TGCAGTGCAACGGACAGGGAAGTCGAGCAGTACTTC. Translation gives CSATDREVEQYF.

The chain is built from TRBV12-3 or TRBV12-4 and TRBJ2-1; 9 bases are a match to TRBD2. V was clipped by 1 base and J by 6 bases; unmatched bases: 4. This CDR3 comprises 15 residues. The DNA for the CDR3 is TGTGCCAGCAGTTTAGGCTTTAGCGGGAGCAATGAGCAGTTCTTC. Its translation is CASSLGFSGSNEQFF.

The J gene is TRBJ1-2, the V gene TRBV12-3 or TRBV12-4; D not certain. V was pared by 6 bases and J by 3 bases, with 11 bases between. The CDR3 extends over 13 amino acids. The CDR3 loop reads CASSPAGHYGYTF. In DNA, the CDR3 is TGTGCCAGCAGCCCCGCAGGACACTATGGCTACACCTTC.

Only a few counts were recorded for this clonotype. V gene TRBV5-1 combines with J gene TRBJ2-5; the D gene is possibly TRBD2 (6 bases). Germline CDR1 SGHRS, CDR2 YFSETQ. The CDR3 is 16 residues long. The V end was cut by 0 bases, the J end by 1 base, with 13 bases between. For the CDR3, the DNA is TGCGCCAGCAGCTTGGGTCTAGCGATGGGCCAAGAGACCCAGTACTTC. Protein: CASSLGLAMGQETQYF. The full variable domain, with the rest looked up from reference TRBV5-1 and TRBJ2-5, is KAGVTQTPRYLIKTRGQQVTLSCSPISGHRSVSWYQQTPGQGLQFLFEYFSETQRNKGNFPGRFSGRQFSNSRSEMNVSTLELGDSALYLCASSLGLAMGQETQYFGPGTRLLVL.

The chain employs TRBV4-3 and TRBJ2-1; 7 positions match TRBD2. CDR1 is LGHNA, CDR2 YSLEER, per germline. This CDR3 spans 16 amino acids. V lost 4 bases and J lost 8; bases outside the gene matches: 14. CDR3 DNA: TGCGCCAGCAGCCGCACTTCTAGCGGTCAGAGTCATGAGCAGTTCTTC. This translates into CASSRTSSGQSHEQFF.

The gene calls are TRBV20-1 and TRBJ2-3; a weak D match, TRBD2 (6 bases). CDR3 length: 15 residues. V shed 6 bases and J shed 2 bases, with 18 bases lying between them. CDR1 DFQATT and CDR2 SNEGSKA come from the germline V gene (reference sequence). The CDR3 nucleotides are TGCAGTGCCCAGGACGGGGGAGCGACCACAGATACGCAGTATTTT. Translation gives CSAQDGGATTDTQYF.

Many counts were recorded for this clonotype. The CDR3: CASSLVGQNLANTIYF. CDR3 sequence (DNA): TGCGCCAGCAGCTTGGTAGGACAGAACCTTGCAAACACCATATATTTT. The chain employs TRBV5-1 and TRBJ1-3; D is perhaps TRBD1 (6 bases). The CDR3 is 16 amino acids. Germline V gives CDR1 SGHRS, CDR2 YFSETQ. Trimming took 0 bases from V and 6 from J, leaving 16 bases between them.

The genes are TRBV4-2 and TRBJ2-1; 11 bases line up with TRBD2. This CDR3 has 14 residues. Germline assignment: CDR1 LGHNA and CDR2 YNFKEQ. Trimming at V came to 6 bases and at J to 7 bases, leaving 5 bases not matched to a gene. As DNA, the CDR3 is TGTGCCAGCAGTAGTAGCGGGGGGGCTAATGAGCAGTTCTTC. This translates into CASSSSGGANEQFF.

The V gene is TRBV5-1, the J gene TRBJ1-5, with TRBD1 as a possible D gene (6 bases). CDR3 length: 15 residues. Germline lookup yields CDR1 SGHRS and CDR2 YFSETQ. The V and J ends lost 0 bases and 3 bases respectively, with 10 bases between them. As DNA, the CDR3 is TGCGCCAGCAGCTTGGCAGGGGACAACAATCAGCCCCAGCATTTT. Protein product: CASSLAGDNNQPQHF. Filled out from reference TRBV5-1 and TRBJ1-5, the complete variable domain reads KAGVTQTPRYLIKTRGQQVTLSCSPISGHRSVSWYQQTPGQGLQFLFEYFSETQRNKGNFPGRFSGRQFSNSRSEMNVSTLELGDSALYLCASSLAGDNNQPQHFGDGTRLSIL.

The DNA of the CDR3 is TGTGCCAGCAGTCTGACATACAATCAGCCCCAGCATTTT. This gives the protein CASSLTYNQPQHF. V is TRBV6-5 and J is TRBJ1-5; D uncertain. V lost 5 bases, J lost 3 bases, and 8 bases lay in between. CDR1 MNHEY and CDR2 SVGAGI come from the germline V gene. The CDR3 totals 13 residues.

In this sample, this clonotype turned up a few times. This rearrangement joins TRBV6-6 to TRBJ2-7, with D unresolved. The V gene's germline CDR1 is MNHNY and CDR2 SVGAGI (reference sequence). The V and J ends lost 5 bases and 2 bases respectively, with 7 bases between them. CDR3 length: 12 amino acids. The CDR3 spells CASSQGTYEQYF. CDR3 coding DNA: TGTGCCAGCAGTCAAGGGACCTACGAGCAGTACTTC.